This is a list of T cell receptor beta chains from one sample in a study of blood T cells in healthy people across ages. One entry per CDR3 protein results from TCRdb running MiXCR on the 5' RACE reads. The table has about 730,000 distinct CDR3 sequences, roughly 45% seen once. Material: blood. These receptors all stem from a woman in her sixties or seventies in good health. CDR3s include the opening cysteine and the closing phenylalanine or tryptophan. The D gene is left open where the match is weak. The listing skips clone size in some rows; elsewhere it reads once, few, many or a size class.

cdr3_nt,cdr3_aa,j_call,v_call,d_call,clone_size
TGTGCCAGCAGCTTTACAGACAGCAATCAGCCCCAGCATTTT,CASSFTDSNQPQHF,TRBJ1-5,TRBV7-2,.,few
TGTGCCAGCAGTCATCCGGTAGTCGGGGGTACGCAGTATTTT,CASSHPVVGGTQYF,TRBJ2-3,TRBV28,.,many
TGTGCCAGCAGCTGGAAGGACACTGAAGCTTTCTTT,CASSWKDTEAFF,TRBJ1-1,TRBV5-6,.,.
TGTGCCAGCAGCTTAGCTGGGACGTACTACGAGCAGTACTTC,CASSLAGTYYEQYF,TRBJ2-7,TRBV7-2,.,.
TGTGCCAGCAGCTTATTCTCCTCCCCTGGCACAGATACGCAGTATTTT,CASSLFSSPGTDTQYF,TRBJ2-3,TRBV11-2,.,.
TGTGCCAGTAAACCCAGGGGACTAGCGGTTCAAGAGACCCAGTACTTC,CASKPRGLAVQETQYF,TRBJ2-5,TRBV27,TRBD2,.
TGTGCCACCAGTGATGCGGACAGATACAATGAGCAGTTCTTC,CATSDADRYNEQFF,TRBJ2-1,TRBV24-1,.,many
TGTGCCAGCAGTAACCGGAACAGGGGTTGTGAGCAGTTCTTC,CASSNRNRGCEQFF,TRBJ2-1,TRBV6-5,TRBD1,once
TGCAGCGCCGGACAGGGGAGTTCCTACGAGCAGTACTTC,CSAGQGSSYEQYF,TRBJ2-7,TRBV29-1,TRBD1,many
TGCAGGGGCGGACCTCCGAACACTGAAGCTTTCTTT,CRGGPPNTEAFF,TRBJ1-1,TRBV20-1,.,few
TGCAGCGTTGAACGGGGGAGTTGGTATGGCTACACCTTC,CSVERGSWYGYTF,TRBJ1-2,TRBV29-1,.,.
TGTGCCAGCAGTTTAGGGGACAGGGGTAGTAATGAGCAGTTCTTC,CASSLGDRGSNEQFF,TRBJ2-1,TRBV28,TRBD1,.
TGTGCCAGCCACCAGCGGGGGGGCACAGATACGCAGTATTTT,CASHQRGGTDTQYF,TRBJ2-3,TRBV2,TRBD2,few
TGTGCCAGCAGTTCGTCGGGAGTTCAGCTGGGGTCACCCCTCCACTTT,CASSSSGVQLGSPLHF,TRBJ1-6,TRBV6-2/TRBV6-3,.,.
TGTGCCAGCAGCTTAATCGAGGGAACCACTGAAGCTTTCTTT,CASSLIEGTTEAFF,TRBJ1-1,TRBV7-3,.,few
TGTGCCAGCAGTTACTCCCAGTCGGGCTACGAGCAGTACTTC,CASSYSQSGYEQYF,TRBJ2-7,TRBV6-6,.,few
TGCGCCAGCAGGGCAGGACTAGGAGAGACCCAGTACTTC,CASRAGLGETQYF,TRBJ2-5,TRBV5-1,TRBD2,few
TGTGCCAGCAGCGTATACCCCGGTAATGAGCAGTTCTTC,CASSVYPGNEQFF,TRBJ2-1,TRBV9,.,.
TGTGCCAGCAGCTTACGGGGGCCAGCAACTAATGAAAAACTGTTTTTT,CASSLRGPATNEKLFF,TRBJ1-4,TRBV7-8,.,few
TGTGCCAGCAGCCAAGGCGCGACAGGTAACTACGAGCAGTACTTC,CASSQGATGNYEQYF,TRBJ2-7,TRBV14,.,.
TGCAGTGCCGGGACAGGAGTGTCCTACGAGCAGTACTTC,CSAGTGVSYEQYF,TRBJ2-7,TRBV20-1,TRBD1,.
TGTGCCAGCACTTTATGGGGACAGGGCGGAGGGGATACGCAGTATTTT,CASTLWGQGGGDTQYF,TRBJ2-3,TRBV2,TRBD1,few
TGTGCCAGCAGTGACACGAGACTATCCTCCTACGAGCAGTACTTC,CASSDTRLSSYEQYF,TRBJ2-7,TRBV25-1,.,.
TGCAGTGCTACCCCTCTCGGACAGGGCATGGGTTATGGCTACACCTTC,CSATPLGQGMGYGYTF,TRBJ1-2,TRBV20-1,TRBD1,.
TGCGCCAGCAGCCAGGACAACTCCTACGAGCAGTACTTC,CASSQDNSYEQYF,TRBJ2-7,TRBV4-1,.,.
TGCAGTGCTAGGGGGGTGTTGACTAGCGGGTACAATGAGCAGTTCTTC,CSARGVLTSGYNEQFF,TRBJ2-1,TRBV20-1,TRBD2,.
TGCAGTGCTCTCGGGGGCGCGAACACTGAAGCTTTCTTT,CSALGGANTEAFF,TRBJ1-1,TRBV20-1,.,.
TGTGCCAGCAGTCTCCACAGCGGGGGGCCAACAGATACGGAGTATTTT,CASSLHSGGPTDTEYF,TRBJ2-3,TRBV12-3/TRBV12-4,TRBD2,.
TGTGCCAGCAGTCCGGATCTCGGACTAGTGGGAGAAGAGACCCAGTACTTC,CASSPDLGLVGEETQYF,TRBJ2-5,TRBV12-3/TRBV12-4,TRBD2,.
TGCAGCGTTCCGGGACAGGCTAACTATGGCTACACCTTC,CSVPGQANYGYTF,TRBJ1-2,TRBV29-1,TRBD1,.
TGTGCCAGCAAGACGGACAGGGTCTACAATGAGCAGTTCTTC,CASKTDRVYNEQFF,TRBJ2-1,TRBV12-3/TRBV12-4,TRBD1,.
TGCGCCAGCACACGAGGGGGCGGGAGCACAGATACGCAGTATTTT,CASTRGGGSTDTQYF,TRBJ2-3,TRBV5-1,TRBD1,.
TGCAGCGCCATGAGCGGAAACTATGGCTACACCTTC,CSAMSGNYGYTF,TRBJ1-2,TRBV29-1,.,few
TGCAGTGCCAGTGGGACAGCTACCACCGAGCAGTACTTC,CSASGTATTEQYF,TRBJ2-7,TRBV20-1,TRBD1,.
TGTGCCAGCAGTATACCAGGGAGGAACACTGAAGCTTTCTTT,CASSIPGRNTEAFF,TRBJ1-1,TRBV25-1,.,.
TGTGCCAGCAGCGCTCTCCGGGGCGGCGAAGAGACCCAGTACTTC,CASSALRGGEETQYF,TRBJ2-5,TRBV3-1,.,many
TGTGCCAGCAGTGAAGAGGGGCGTACGCAGTATTTT,CASSEEGRTQYF,TRBJ2-3,TRBV2,.,.
TGCGCCAGCAGCTTGGGGGGGCAGGGGCGGCAGCCCCAGCATTTT,CASSLGGQGRQPQHF,TRBJ1-5,TRBV5-1,.,few
TGTGCCAGCGCCACGGAGGGACTCCCCGCTGGCGAGCAGTACTTC,CASATEGLPAGEQYF,TRBJ2-7,TRBV6-5,.,.
TGTGCCAGCACTTACGCGGGTGTCGATGGCTACACCTTC,CASTYAGVDGYTF,TRBJ1-2,TRBV12-3/TRBV12-4,.,many
TGTGCCAGCAGCTTGCATCGGGCTAACTATGGCTACACCTTC,CASSLHRANYGYTF,TRBJ1-2,TRBV5-5,.,.
TGCAGTGCTACCTTCCCCAGTAGCGGACCCTACGAGCAGTACTTC,CSATFPSSGPYEQYF,TRBJ2-7,TRBV20-1,.,.
TGTGCCACCTACTATGGGGGGGGAGCTGGGGCCAACGTCCTGACTTTC,CATYYGGGAGANVLTF,TRBJ2-6,TRBV21-1,.,.
TGCAGCGTTGTAGCGGGAGCCAGGAATGAGCAGTACTTC,CSVVAGARNEQYF,TRBJ2-7,TRBV29-1,TRBD2,.
TGTGCCAGCATCCCTAGGAGGTTCACAGATGCGCAGTATTTT,CASIPRRFTDAQYF,TRBJ2-3,TRBV28,.,.
TGTGCCAGCAGTAGCGGTCCCCGGTACGAGCAGTACTTC,CASSSGPRYEQYF,TRBJ2-7,TRBV25-1,.,.
TGCAGCGTTGAAGATCCGCAGGGTGGAGCCTATGGCTACACCTTC,CSVEDPQGGAYGYTF,TRBJ1-2,TRBV29-1,.,many
TGTGCCAGCAGAGATGACGGGACTAATTCACCCCTCCACTTT,CASRDDGTNSPLHF,TRBJ1-6,TRBV5-4,.,.
TGCAGCGTTCAGATTACTGGGGCCGGGGAGCTGTTTTTT,CSVQITGAGELFF,TRBJ2-2,TRBV29-1,.,once
TGTGCCAGCAGCACAGAGGGCAGGGGTTATGAAAAACTGTTTTTT,CASSTEGRGYEKLFF,TRBJ1-4,TRBV6-1,.,few
TGCGCCAGCAGCGGGTCTCAAAACACTGAAGCTTTCTTT,CASSGSQNTEAFF,TRBJ1-1,TRBV5-1,.,.
TGCAGCGTGGATTCCGGACAGGGTCGCGAGCAGTACTTC,CSVDSGQGREQYF,TRBJ2-7,TRBV29-1,TRBD1,few
TGCGCCAGCAAGGGCAGTCGTCGTGAGACCCAGTACTTC,CASKGSRRETQYF,TRBJ2-5,TRBV5-1,.,.